Below, 27 T cell receptor beta chains from the same sample are listed, as sequenced in a study of T cell responses to AZD1222 COVID-19 vaccine. Measured with immunoSEQ multiplex PCR; TCRdb has only the in-frame clones, and not every one. Among around 71,000 clones listed, 80% were seen once. The source material was peripheral blood, sampled 28 days after the second AZD1222 dose. Receptor source: an adult who received the AZD1222 COVID-19 vaccine.

V is TRBV28 and J is TRBJ2-2; D remains unclear. V lost 5 bases and J 3 bases, leaving 7 bases between the germline ends. The CDR3 consists of 13 residues. Germline lookup yields CDR1 MDHEN and CDR2 SYDVKM. The CDR3 DNA follows: TGTGCCAGCAGTCGCGTCGACACCGGGGAGCTGTTTTTT. Translated, it gives CASSRVDTGELFF.

The chain is built from TRBV30 and TRBJ1-2; D is possibly TRBD1 (6 bases). Trimming removed 8 bases at V and 5 bases at J, with 24 bases between. CDR3 length: 15 amino acids. The V gene's germline CDR1 is GTSNPN and CDR2 SVGIG (reference sequence). The CDR3 spells CARHEPGQGRYGYTF. CDR3 coding DNA: TGTGCCCGGCACGAACCGGGACAAGGAAGGTATGGCTACACCTTC. Filled out from reference TRBV30 and TRBJ1-2, the complete variable domain reads SQTIHQWPATLVQPVGSPLSLECTVEGTSNPNLYWYRQAAGRGLQLLFYSVGIGQISSEVPQNLSASRPQDRQFILSSKKLLLSDSGFYLCARHEPGQGRYGYTFGSGTRLTVV.

This clone was recorded only once. The chain links TRBV6-2 or TRBV6-3 to TRBJ1-5, with 9 positions matching TRBD1. The length of the CDR3 is 18 residues. J gave up 2 bases and V 6 bases, and 14 bases lay outside the gene matches. Per germline, CDR1 MNHEY and CDR2 SVGEGT. In DNA form, the CDR3 reads TGTGCCAGCAGCCCCGGACAGGGGCTAGGACTCGGCAATCAGCCCCAGCATTTT. Its translation: CASSPGQGLGLGNQPQHF.

The chain combines TRBV5-4 with TRBJ1-2; D is undetermined. Germline values: CDR1 SGHNT, CDR2 YYREEE (reference sequence). V gave up 0 bases and J gave up 0 bases, with 12 bases separating them. CDR3 length: 16 amino acids. The CDR3 is CASSLGSRRANYGYTF. CDR3 nucleotides: TGTGCCAGCAGCTTGGGGTCCCGGAGGGCTAACTATGGCTACACCTTC.

For this clone: One base away lies a much larger clone, so this may be a sequencing read error. CDR3 amino acids: CASSPRQTGSKETQYF. CDR3 DNA: TGTGCCAGCAGCCCGCGACAGACAGGGTCGAAAGAGACCCAGTACTTC. The genes are TRBV14 and TRBJ2-5; 7 positions agree with TRBD1. Per the germline V gene, CDR1 is SGHDN and CDR2 is FVKESK. The CDR3 covers 16 residues. The ends lost 4 bases at V and 3 bases at J; junction bases unmatched: 11.

V is TRBV5-5 and J is TRBJ2-7; 7 positions match TRBD1. CDR3 size: 14 residues. Germline V gene data show CDR1 as SGHKS and CDR2 as YYEKEE (reference sequence). V gave up 4 bases and J gave up 3 bases; unmatched junction bases: 7. For the CDR3, the DNA is TGTGCCAGCAGCGATGCGACAGGGAACTACGAGCAGTACTTC. Protein product: CASSDATGNYEQYF.

This clone was observed once. The V gene is TRBV7-2, the J gene TRBJ1-5; possibly TRBD1 for D (5 bases). V dropped 1 base and J dropped 4 bases, with 11 bases sitting between them. Germline CDR1 and CDR2: SGHTA and FQGNSA. The CDR3 consists of 15 residues. Here the CDR3 DNA reads TGTGCCAGCAGCTTAGGGGGCTCCCAAAATCAGCCCCAGCATTTT. Amino acid sequence: CASSLGGSQNQPQHF.

This chain links TRBV4-1 with TRBJ2-2; D call uncertain. The CDR3 sequence is 14 residues long. Germline lookup yields CDR1 MGHRA and CDR2 YSYEKL. V lost 2 bases and J lost 6, with 10 bases in between. The CDR3 is CASSQFGRAGELFF. CDR3 sequence (DNA): TGCGCCAGCAGCCAATTCGGTCGCGCCGGGGAGCTGTTTTTT.

The V call is TRBV19, the J call TRBJ1-6; D is perhaps TRBD1 (6 bases). The V end was cut by 6 bases, the J end by 13 bases, with 28 bases between. The CDR3 totals 17 residues. Germline loops: CDR1 LNHDA, CDR2 SQIVND (reference sequence). The CDR3 coding sequence is TGTGCCAGTAGCAATACAGGGCGCAGGACTTCGATTCAGCCCCTCCACTTT. Translated, it gives CASSNTGRRTSIQPLHF.

The chain recombines TRBV10-2 with TRBJ1-1; D unresolved. This CDR3 contains 15 residues. Germline values: CDR1 WSHSY, CDR2 SAAADI. V was clipped by 0 bases and J by 0 bases, with 8 bases between them. CDR3 DNA sequence: TGCGCCAGCAGTGAGTCGCTGAAAATGAACACTGAAGCTTTCTTT. Translated, it gives CASSESLKMNTEAFF.

The gene calls are TRBV21-1 and TRBJ1-3; the listed D gene, TRBD1, was not tested against the DNA. TRBV21-1 is reported as a pseudogene. This CDR3 comprises 21 residues. The CDR3 DNA sequence: TGTGCCAGCAGCAAGAGAACCGGGACAGGGGCTTGCAGTGGATCTGGAAACACCATATATTTT. Translated: CASSKRTGTGACSGSGNTIYF.

V is TRBV6-2 or TRBV6-3 and J is TRBJ1-5; D unclear. CDR1 and CDR2 (germline): MNHEY, SVGEGT. V gave up 6 bases and J gave up 7 bases, with 16 bases separating them. The CDR3 spans 14 residues. CDR3 loop: CASSLPGVLQPQHF. CDR3 DNA: TGTGCCAGCAGCCTACCGGGTGTATTACAGCCCCAGCATTTT.

The rearrangement uses TRBV13 and TRBJ2-2; D gene uncertain. In germline, CDR1 is PRHDT, CDR2 FYEKMQ (reference sequence). Trimming shortened V by 3 bases and J by 6 bases, and 5 bases separated the two germline ends. The CDR3 loop spans 12 amino acids. CDR3 coding DNA: TGTGCCAGCAGCTTTGGTCCCGGGGAGCTGTTTTTT. Protein sequence: CASSFGPGELFF.

This clone has just a few counts. The rearrangement joins TRBV28 to TRBJ1-5; 9 positions match TRBD1. Germline-derived CDR1 and CDR2 are MDHEN and SYDVKM. This CDR3 is 17 amino acids long. V lost 3 bases to trimming and J lost 2 bases; unmatched junction nucleotides: 8. CDR3 sequence: CASSLVGRQGGNQPQHF. CDR3 coding DNA: TGTGCCAGCAGTTTGGTGGGCCGACAGGGGGGCAATCAGCCCCAGCATTTT. Complete variable domain (other parts from reference TRBV28 and TRBJ1-5): DVKVTQSSRYLVKRTGEKVFLECVQDMDHENMFWYRQDPGLGLRLIYFSYDVKMKEKGDIPEGYSVSREKKERFSLILESASTNQTSMYLCASSLVGRQGGNQPQHFGDGTRLSIL.

This chain connects TRBV28 to TRBJ2-3; TRBD1 agrees at 7 bases. CDR3 length equals 17 residues. After removal of 5 bases from V and 2 bases from J, the junction contained 13 bases not matched to a gene. Germline assignment: CDR1 MDHEN and CDR2 SYDVKM. CDR3 nucleotides: TGTGCCAGCAGTCCCCGACAGGGTACACATTACACAGATACGCAGTATTTT. Amino acids: CASSPRQGTHYTDTQYF. The variable domain in full, with the rest retrieved from reference TRBV28 and TRBJ2-3, is DVKVTQSSRYLVKRTGEKVFLECVQDMDHENMFWYRQDPGLGLRLIYFSYDVKMKEKGDIPEGYSVSREKKERFSLILESASTNQTSMYLCASSPRQGTHYTDTQYFGPGTRLTVL.

The chain carries TRBV14 and TRBJ2-5; 11 bases agree with TRBD2. The V gene's germline CDR1 is SGHDN and CDR2 FVKESK. This CDR3 is built from 15 residues. After removal of 1 base from V and 7 bases from J, the junction contained 5 bases not matched to a gene. This chain's CDR3 is CASSQASGGPRTQYF. DNA for the CDR3: TGTGCCAGCAGCCAAGCTAGCGGGGGGCCGCGGACCCAGTACTTC.

In DNA form, the CDR3 reads TGTGCCAGCAGCTTAGGCTTTTCTCGCGGGGGTAGGGGCAATCAGCCCCAGCATTTT. Translating gives CASSLGFSRGGRGNQPQHF. V usage is TRBV7-8 and J usage is TRBJ1-5; possibly TRBD1 for D (5 bases). Trimming took off 1 base at V and 2 bases at J, with 21 bases between the two ends. Germline V CDR1 and CDR2: SGHVS, FQNEAQ. CDR3 length: 19 amino acids. Combining the CDR3 with reference TRBV7-8 and TRBJ1-5 gives the whole variable domain GAGVSQSPRYKVAKRGQDVALRCDPISGHVSLFWYQQALGQGPEFLTYFQNEAQLDKSGLPSDRFFAERPEGSVSTLKIQRTQQEDSAVYLCASSLGFSRGGRGNQPQHFGDGTRLSIL.

The chain recombines TRBV5-1 with TRBJ1-2; unclear D gene. Germline CDR1 and CDR2: SGHRS and YFSETQ. The CDR3 consists of 16 residues. V gave up 2 bases and J gave up 1 base, with 15 bases separating them. In nucleotides, the CDR3 is TGCGCCAGCAGCTTTTTGGGTCAGGAGATTAACTATGGCTACACCTTC. Translation: CASSFLGQEINYGYTF.

This clone has only one observation. The chain joins TRBV28 to TRBJ2-3, with D possibly TRBD1 on 5 matching bases. From germline, CDR1 is MDHEN and CDR2 SYDVKM. V lost 6 bases, J lost 0 bases, and 13 bases lay in between. The CDR3 is made up of 15 amino acids. CDR3 sequence reads: CASSPGRASTDTQYF. The CDR3 nucleotides read TGTGCCAGCAGCCCGGGCAGGGCTAGCACAGATACGCAGTATTTT.

The chain couples TRBV21-1 to TRBJ2-7; TRBD1 reflects the table's D call only, with no check against the DNA. TRBV21-1 counts as a pseudogene. The CDR3 contains 17 residues. The CDR3 sequence is CASSKVPGASSSYEQYF. The CDR3 DNA sequence: TGTGCCAGCAGCAAAGTGCCAGGGGCCTCAAGCTCCTACGAGCAGTACTTC.

V usage is TRBV6-2 or TRBV6-3 and J usage is TRBJ2-1; possibly TRBD2 for D (6 bases). Deletions cut 0 bases from V and 3 bases from J, with 6 bases between. The CDR3 has 14 amino acids. The germline V gene encodes CDR1 MNHEY and CDR2 SVGEGT. The CDR3 DNA reads as TGTGCCAGCAGTTACTCGACTAGCTACAATGAGCAGTTCTTC. The encoded protein is CASSYSTSYNEQFF.

This chain joins TRBV7-9 and TRBJ2-2, with 9 bases that match TRBD1. V shed 2 bases and J 4 bases; nucleotides not matched to a gene: 2. The CDR3 length is 15 residues. CDR1 is SEHNR and CDR2 is FQNEAQ in the germline V gene (reference sequence). The DNA of the CDR3 is TGTGCCAGCAGCTTATCGGGACAGGGCACCGGGGAGCTGTTTTTT. This codes for CASSLSGQGTGELFF.

The chain couples TRBV5-1 to TRBJ1-2; no definite D call. Trimming took 3 bases from V and 7 from J, leaving 22 bases between them. Per the germline V gene, CDR1 is SGHRS and CDR2 is YFSETQ. This CDR3 region has 16 residues. CDR3 DNA: TGCGCCAGCAGCTCGCCGGGAATCTCAGACTACTCTGGCTACACCTTC. Amino acids: CASSSPGISDYSGYTF.

The CDR3 here is CASAQVTDTQYF. CDR3 coding DNA: TGTGCCAGTGCCCAGGTGACAGATACGCAGTATTTT. The chain carries TRBV19 and TRBJ2-3; the D is unclear. CDR3 length: 12 amino acids. V was shortened by 8 bases and J by 3 bases, with 9 bases between the two germline ends. The germline V gene has CDR1 LNHDA and CDR2 SQIVND (reference sequence).

The chain couples TRBV28 to TRBJ1-5, with TRBD1 matching over 8 bases. Trimming took 3 bases from V and 6 from J; bases not matched to a gene: 1. The CDR3 runs 13 residues. Germline CDR1 is MDHEN and CDR2 is SYDVKM. The CDR3 DNA follows: TGTGCCAGCAGTTTTGGACAGGGTCAGCCCCAGCATTTT. Protein sequence: CASSFGQGQPQHF.

The chain has TRBV30 and TRBJ1-2; weak D call: TRBD1 (6 bases). This CDR3 has 13 residues. Germline loops: CDR1 GTSNPN, CDR2 SVGIG (reference sequence). Trimming shortened V by 7 bases and J by 1 base, and 13 bases separated the two germline ends. This CDR3 reads CASSGGHNYGYTF. As DNA, the CDR3 is TGTGCCTCCTCCGGGGGGCATAACTATGGCTACACCTTC.

The chain links TRBV7-9 to TRBJ1-4, with a weak D call TRBD1 (5 bases). The CDR3 runs to 14 residues. From germline, CDR1 is SEHNR and CDR2 FQNEAQ (reference sequence). Trimming removed 5 bases at V and 8 bases at J, with 15 bases between. In nucleotides, the CDR3 is TGTGCCAGCAGCCCCTATGAAAAGGGGGAAAAACTGTTTTTT. This sequence encodes CASSPYEKGEKLFF.